Each of the 25 T cell receptor beta chains below was sequenced from the same sample in a study of response to subunit inactivated influenza vaccine. TCRdb itself ran the RT-PCR reads through MiXCR, one entry per CDR3 protein. The sample lists 600,000 to 850,000 distinct CDR3 sequences, 14% occurring once. Sequenced here: PBMCs from blood, sampled roughly 2 weeks before vaccination. These receptors originate from a man aged 50-59 years who received an inactivated influenza vaccine.

This clonotype has more than one count but fewer than ten. The V gene is TRBV3-1, the J gene TRBJ1-1; a possible D gene is TRBD1 (6 bases). The CDR3 is made up of 16 amino acids. Germline V lookup: CDR1 LGHDT, CDR2 YNNKEL (reference sequence). Deletions cut 4 bases from V and 3 bases from J, with 18 bases between. In DNA, the CDR3 is TGTGCCAGCAGCCCTGAGGGGGGTCGCCTTGACACTGAAGCTTTCTTT. It yields the protein CASSPEGGRLDTEAFF.

This clonotype was found a few times. The chain is built from TRBV12-3 or TRBV12-4 and TRBJ2-1; tentatively, D is TRBD2 (7 bases). There are 15 residues in the CDR3. Trimming took off 6 bases at V and 3 bases at J, with 15 bases between the two ends. This CDR3 reads CASSSGGAGYNEQFF. The CDR3 bases are TGTGCCAGCAGCTCTGGGGGGGCCGGCTACAATGAGCAGTTCTTC.

This clonotype was detected many times. This sequence joins TRBV2 and TRBJ2-1; TRBD2 aligns across 12 bases. With V trimmed by 5 bases and J by 0 bases, 2 bases remained unmatched. CDR1 is SNHLY, CDR2 FYNNEI, per germline. The CDR3 spans 16 residues. The CDR3 sequence: CASSRLAGASYNEQFF. The CDR3 DNA reads TGTGCCAGCAGTCGACTAGCGGGGGCCTCCTACAATGAGCAGTTCTTC.

This clonotype has more than one count but fewer than ten. The J gene is TRBJ2-5, the V gene TRBV3-1; TRBD2 agrees at 11 bases. This CDR3 comprises 15 residues. Germline lookup yields CDR1 LGHDT and CDR2 YNNKEL (reference sequence). Trimming at V came to 4 bases and at J to 4 bases, leaving 5 bases not matched to a gene. Here the CDR3 reads CASSPTSGRSETQYF. For the CDR3, the DNA is TGTGCCAGCAGCCCCACTAGCGGGAGATCAGAGACCCAGTACTTC.

V usage is TRBV6-5 and J usage is TRBJ2-7; 15 bases fit TRBD2. V gave up 3 bases and J gave up 7 bases; unmatched junction bases: 13. Germline CDR1 reads MNHEY; CDR2 reads SVGAGI. The CDR3 consists of 18 residues. The CDR3 protein is CASSYAGLAGGPLAEQYF. In DNA form, the CDR3 reads TGTGCCAGCAGTTATGCGGGACTAGCGGGAGGACCCCTGGCTGAGCAGTACTTC.

The chain carries TRBV7-2 and TRBJ2-7; D is ambiguous. This CDR3 has 13 amino acids. Germline V gene data show CDR1 as SGHTA and CDR2 as FQGNSA. Trimming took off 5 bases at V and 6 bases at J, with 14 bases between the two ends. The CDR3 protein is CASSGRTVFEQYF. DNA of the CDR3: TGTGCCAGCAGCGGTCGGACGGTCTTCGAGCAGTACTTC.

The rearrangement uses TRBV6-5 and TRBJ2-2; D is undetermined. CDR1 and CDR2 from the germline V gene are MNHEY and SVGAGI. The CDR3 loop spans 15 amino acids. Deletions cut 0 bases from V and 0 bases from J, with 5 bases between. CDR3 DNA sequence: TGTGCCAGCAGTTACTCGAAGCCGAACACCGGGGAGCTGTTTTTT. As protein: CASSYSKPNTGELFF.

There are many counts of this clonotype. The chain combines TRBV29-1 with TRBJ2-5, with 10 positions matching TRBD1. The CDR3 is 15 amino acids. V trimming: 6 bases; J trimming: 2 bases; junction bases outside the gene matches: 9. Germline V gives CDR1 SQVTM, CDR2 ANQGSEA. CDR3 bases: TGCAGCGTCCTTACTCAGGGACAGGGGCAAGAGACCCAGTACTTC. It yields the protein CSVLTQGQGQETQYF.

The chain links TRBV29-1 to TRBJ1-1, with TRBD1 identical over 7 bases. Unmatched junction bases numbered 5, after V lost 6 bases and J lost 1 base. The CDR3 totals 13 residues. Germline values: CDR1 SQVTM, CDR2 ANQGSEA. The chain's CDR3 is CSVTNRGNTEAFF. The CDR3 nucleotides read TGCAGCGTCACAAACAGGGGGAACACTGAAGCTTTCTTT. Using reference TRBV29-1 and TRBJ1-1 for the parts outside the CDR3, the full variable domain is SAVISQKPSRDICQRGTSLTIQCQVDSQVTMMFWYRQQPGQSLTLIATANQGSEATYESGFVIDKFPISRPNLTFSTLTVSNMSPEDSSIYLCSVTNRGNTEAFFGQGTRLTVV.

In DNA form, the CDR3 reads TGTGCCAGCAGTTACCCACGAGGCGGAGCTTCCACCCCAGATACGCAGTATTTT. Amino acid sequence: CASSYPRGGASTPDTQYF. The chain carries TRBV6-5 and TRBJ2-3; the D is unclear. CDR1 and CDR2 (germline): MNHEY, SVGAGI. CDR3 length: 18 amino acids. Trimming removed 2 bases at V and 4 bases at J, with 22 bases between.

Only a few counts were recorded for this clonotype. This chain links TRBV9 with TRBJ2-2; maybe TRBD1 (6 bases). Germline loops: CDR1 SGDLS, CDR2 YYNGEE. The CDR3 extends over 14 amino acids. V lost 0 bases and J lost 6, with 9 bases in between. The CDR3 here is CASSVEGVAGELFF. The CDR3 DNA follows: TGTGCCAGCAGCGTAGAGGGGGTAGCCGGGGAGCTGTTTTTT.

This clonotype was seen many times. The chain is built from TRBV20-1 and TRBJ2-7, with 12 bases fitting TRBD2. CDR3 length: 14 residues. The V gene end was trimmed by 3 bases and the J gene end by 3 bases; junction bases not matched to a gene: 3. Germline CDR1 DFQATT, CDR2 SNEGSKA (reference sequence). CDR3 region: CSARGLAGRYEQYF. CDR3 sequence (DNA): TGCAGTGCTAGGGGACTAGCGGGCCGCTACGAGCAGTACTTC.

This chain connects TRBV28 to TRBJ2-5, with D unclear. Per germline, CDR1 MDHEN and CDR2 SYDVKM. Trimming removed 7 bases from V and 1 base from J, with 10 bases in between. This CDR3 spans 13 amino acids. The CDR3 DNA follows: TGTGCCAGCACTGGTGGAGCCCAAGAGACCCAGTACTTC. Its protein is CASTGGAQETQYF.

This clonotype was counted only a few times. The gene calls are TRBV7-8 and TRBJ2-1, with 12 bases aligning to TRBD1. The CDR3 loop spans 17 amino acids. J was trimmed by 9 bases and V by 0 bases; bases with no gene match: 9. Germline V lookup: CDR1 SGHVS, CDR2 FQNEAQ. The CDR3 reads CASSLARGTGGRGEQFF. The CDR3, as DNA: TGTGCCAGCAGCTTAGCGCGGGGGACAGGGGGCCGCGGTGAGCAGTTCTTC.

The chain links TRBV2 to TRBJ2-2; D is unresolved. The V end lost 2 bases, the J end lost 1 base, and 8 bases lay between the germline ends. The CDR3 loop spans 15 amino acids. The V gene's germline CDR1 is SNHLY and CDR2 FYNNEI. The CDR3 nucleotides are TGTGCCAGCAGTGAATACACTTTGAACACCGGGGAGCTGTTTTTT. Translation gives CASSEYTLNTGELFF.

V gene TRBV7-2 combines with J gene TRBJ1-2; a weak D match, TRBD1 (5 bases). The CDR3 has 14 amino acids. Trimming removed 1 base from V and 8 bases from J, with 14 bases in between. The V gene's germline CDR1 is SGHTA and CDR2 FQGNSA. The CDR3 spells CASSLEVQGGGYTF. As DNA, the CDR3 is TGTGCCAGCAGCTTAGAAGTTCAGGGAGGAGGCTACACCTTC.

This clonotype was recorded once. V gene TRBV12-3 or TRBV12-4 combines with J gene TRBJ2-2; D not certain. CDR3 size: 13 residues. V was pared by 6 bases and J by 4 bases, with 9 bases between. CDR3 nucleotides: TGTGCCAGCAGGGAATTGGGCACCGGGGAGCTGTTTTTT. Its translation is CASRELGTGELFF.

The J gene is TRBJ2-5, the V gene TRBV4-1; 8 bases fit TRBD2. Germline values: CDR1 MGHRA, CDR2 YSYEKL. The CDR3 covers 16 residues. Trimming removed 2 bases from V and 4 bases from J; junction bases left unmatched: 9. The chain's CDR3 is CASSQTGLASRETQYF. The CDR3 coding sequence is TGCGCCAGCAGCCAAACCGGACTAGCCTCGAGAGAGACCCAGTACTTC.

The rearrangement uses TRBV29-1 and TRBJ2-7; TRBD1 might be the D (6 bases). Trimming cost V 6 bases and J 4 bases, with 16 bases left between them. CDR3 length: 13 amino acids. The V gene's germline CDR1 is SQVTM and CDR2 ANQGSEA. CDR3 DNA: TGCAGCGTCCAGTCCGGGACAACATACGAGCAGTACTTC. It is translated as CSVQSGTTYEQYF.

This clonotype was seen more than once but under ten times. The J gene is TRBJ2-7, the V gene TRBV4-1; a possible D gene is TRBD1 (6 bases). Trimming left V 0 bases short and J 2 bases short, with 23 bases between. The germline CDR1 and CDR2 sequences are MGHRA and YSYEKL. The length of the CDR3 is 19 residues. Written as DNA, the CDR3 is TGCGCCAGCAGCCAAGAAGGGTCAAGGGGCAGGGGTACAGCCTACGAGCAGTACTTC. Translated: CASSQEGSRGRGTAYEQYF.

The gene calls are TRBV29-1 and TRBJ2-3; D possibly corresponds to TRBD2 (6 bases). In germline, CDR1 is SQVTM, CDR2 ANQGSEA. The CDR3 is 12 amino acids. Trimming shortened V by 7 bases and J by 6 bases, and 14 bases separated the two germline ends. The CDR3 loop is CSGSPAGDTQYF. The CDR3 region has the DNA TGCAGCGGATCTCCGGCGGGGGATACGCAGTATTTT.

CDR3 sequence: CSARTGYYEQYF. For the CDR3, the DNA is TGCAGTGCTAGAACAGGGTACTACGAGCAGTACTTC. The rearrangement links TRBV20-1 to TRBJ2-7; D might be TRBD1 (6 bases). Germline CDR1 reads DFQATT; CDR2 reads SNEGSKA (reference sequence). The CDR3 has 12 amino acids. V was pared by 2 bases and J by 3 bases, with 8 bases between.

A few counts support this clonotype. The chain employs TRBV19 and TRBJ2-2; 8 positions agree with TRBD1. V was clipped by 8 bases and J by 6 bases; unmatched bases: 11. The CDR3 has 15 residues. CDR1 is LNHDA, CDR2 SQIVND, per germline (reference sequence). DNA for the CDR3: TGTGCCAGTTTCAGGGGGCAGGGTGTATCCGGGGAGCTGTTTTTT. Protein product: CASFRGQGVSGELFF. Drawing the rest from reference TRBV19 and TRBJ2-2, the complete variable domain is DGGITQSPKYLFRKEGQNVTLSCEQNLNHDAMYWYRQDPGQGLRLIYYSQIVNDFQKGDIAEGYSVSREKKESFPLTVTSAQKNPTAFYLCASFRGQGVSGELFFGEGSRLTVL.

This clonotype was recorded many times. The chain carries TRBV20-1 and TRBJ1-5; tentatively, D is TRBD1 (6 bases). CDR3 length: 15 amino acids. With 4 bases removed from V and 4 bases from J, the gap between germline ends came to 17 bases. Germline V gene data show CDR1 as DFQATT and CDR2 as SNEGSKA (reference sequence). The CDR3 sequence: CSAIGQPAPNQPQHF. The CDR3 DNA follows: TGCAGTGCTATTGGACAGCCGGCCCCAAATCAGCCCCAGCATTTT.

This clonotype was counted a few times. V and J are TRBV5-1 and TRBJ2-1; the D gene is possibly TRBD1 (6 bases). The V end was cut by 0 bases, the J end by 5 bases, with 15 bases between. This CDR3 region has 16 residues. From germline, CDR1 is SGHRS and CDR2 YFSETQ. CDR3 amino acids: CASSLALTGGDNEQFF. CDR3 in DNA: TGCGCCAGCAGCTTGGCCTTGACAGGTGGGGACAATGAGCAGTTCTTC.